This T cell receptor beta chain originates from a study of blood T cells in healthy people across ages. Primers used in a second PCR of about 7 to 11 cycles were a sample-barcoded 5' primer and a J-beta primer mix. Each cDNA was tagged by a template-switch adaptor containing 12 random nucleotides. MiXCR was run by TCRdb on the 5' RACE reads, yielding one entry per CDR3 protein. This sample has over a million distinct CDR3 sequences, with roughly 40% found just once. In terms of origin and age, donors were healthy Caucasian individuals from Russia aged about 6 to 90. Per the germline V gene, CDR1 is SQVTM and CDR2 is ANQGSEA. With V trimmed by 5 bases and J by 8 bases, 15 bases remained unmatched. The CDR3 sequence is 16 residues long. In its sample, this clonotype was seen a few times.

This TCR derives from a woman aged 18-29 years in good health. The material sequenced was blood. The chain combines TRBV29-1 with TRBJ1-4; TRBD1 aligns across 9 bases. CDR3 loop: CSVSLKPDRGGEKLFF. CDR3 bases: TGCAGCGTTTCTCTCAAACCGGACAGGGGTGGAGAAAAACTGTTTTTT.